Following are 4 T cell receptor beta chains from one sample sequenced in a study of vaccination effects on CD4 cells after COVID-19. Using viral peptide pools, the ViraFEST assay grew out antigen-specific CD4+ T cells prior to sequencing. CD4+ T cell isolation took place after 10 days of culture. Nobody among the vaccine recipients had prior SARS-CoV-2 infection (nucleocapsid antibodies were negative). The protocol was immunoSEQ multiplex PCR, while the TCRdb copy is restricted to in-frame clones and leaves out a portion. The table has about 73,000 clones, around 74% seen once. These receptors' targets are unknown. The material was CD4+ T cells from PBMCs cultured with HCoV-NL63 spike peptides, obtained before COVID-19 vaccination. The receptors stem from a human donor who received a COVID-19 vaccine.

The V call is TRBV24-1, the J call TRBJ1-4; the D gene is possibly TRBD1 (5 bases). The CDR3 is 15 amino acids. CDR1 and CDR2 (germline): KGHDR, SFDVKD. Trimming stripped 3 bases from V and 8 bases from J, with 15 bases between. DNA of the CDR3: TGTGCCACCAGTGATGCCGGGACGTCTGGGGAAAAACTGTTTTTT. This translates into CATSDAGTSGEKLFF.

In this sample, this clone turned up once. This chain uses TRBV13 with TRBJ2-7, with D uncertain. The V gene lost 0 bases and the J gene lost 3 bases, with 12 bases spanning the gap. Germline-derived CDR1 and CDR2 are PRHDT and FYEKMQ (reference sequence). CDR3 length equals 15 residues. The CDR3 protein is CASSLGSGPGYEQYV. CDR3 coding DNA: TGTGCCAGCAGCTTAGGTAGTGGGCCGGGCTACGAGCAGTACGTC.

The CDR3 is CASIGPGGDTIYF. In nucleotides, the CDR3 is TGTGCCAGCATAGGACCAGGCGGAGACACCATATATTTT. The V call is TRBV6-5, the J call TRBJ1-3, with D unresolved. The CDR3 sequence is 13 residues long. Germline lookup yields CDR1 MNHEY and CDR2 SVGAGI. Trimming stripped 7 bases from V and 8 bases from J, with 15 bases between.

The V call is TRBV12-3 or TRBV12-4, the J call TRBJ2-5; the match to TRBD1 covers 7 bases. Unmatched junction bases numbered 3, after V lost 6 bases and J lost 2 bases. This CDR3 contains 13 residues. CDR3 region: CASRGDSQETQYF. The CDR3, as DNA: TGTGCCAGCAGGGGGGACAGTCAAGAGACCCAGTACTTC.